This section outlines one T cell receptor (beta chain) sequence together with its context. Its target is not known. This entry comes from a study of Ad26.COV2.S vaccination and SARS-CoV-2 variants. Regarding treatment: around 19 received Ad26.COV2.S at low or high dose, single or two shots; roughly five received placebo; per-sample allocation not given. On day 63 after the first injection, vaccine and placebo recipients gave samples. Germline V lookup: CDR1 SEHNR, CDR2 FQNEAQ (reference sequence). V shed 2 bases, J shed 5 bases, and the junction held 10 bases outside the gene matches. CDR3 length: 18 residues. Whole-study results and caveats: The authors reported substantial breadth in spike-specific CD8+ and CD4+ T cell responses after vaccination.

TCRdb's table, derived via immunoSEQ multiplex PCR, lists solely in-frame clones and lacks some. The data show around 320,000 clones, with 70% to 90% seen just once and approximately 1.9% held by the top ten. The source was peripheral blood, collected in a trial of Ad26.COV2.S vaccine versus placebo. This rearrangement joins TRBV7-9 to TRBJ2-3, with 13 bases matching TRBD2. This TCR was sampled from a person aged 18 to 65 who received the Ad26.COV2.S COVID-19 vaccine or a placebo. The CDR3 reads CASSLPRTLAGGKDTQYF. The DNA of the CDR3 is TGTGCCAGCAGCTTACCCCGAACACTAGCGGGGGGGAAAGATACGCAGTATTTT.